One and the same sample provided the 17 T cell receptor beta chains below, sequenced in a study of blood T cell repertoires in COVID-19 (dated by TCRdb to between 2020 and 2021). The library was built by means of the immunoSEQ multiplex PCR assay. TCRdb took over this immuneACCESS table, retaining in-frame rearrangements with V and J assigned. Such tables are incomplete; in checked studies, under half of the missing clones stem from an unresolved V gene, and the remainder is unexplained. A total of some 170,000 clones appear in this sample, over 85% of them only once. Roughly 19% of the sample comes from the top ten. Sequencing was done on a sample of peripheral blood. These receptors came from a man between 60 and 70 years old with active or convalescent COVID-19.

Only a few counts were recorded for this clone. This chain connects TRBV4-2 to TRBJ1-2; 10 bases are shared with TRBD1. This CDR3 is built from 15 residues. In germline, CDR1 is LGHNA, CDR2 YNFKEQ. Trimming took 1 base from V and 4 from J; bases not matched to a gene: 3. In nucleotides, the CDR3 is TGTGCCAGCAGCCAAGGGGGACAGGGGCTCTATGGCTACACCTTC. This codes for CASSQGGQGLYGYTF.

The CDR3 loop is CASSLRGPGNTIYF. The DNA of the CDR3 is TGTGCCAGCAGTCTTAGGGGGCCCGGAAACACCATATATTTT. This chain uses TRBV3-1 (or the pseudogene TRBV3-2) with TRBJ1-3; 7 bases fit TRBD1. Germline V CDR1 and CDR2: LGHDT, YNNKEL (reference sequence). Trimming took 6 bases from V and 4 from J; bases not matched to a gene: 6. The CDR3 totals 14 residues.

The chain joins TRBV4-1 to TRBJ1-3, with 11 bases identical to TRBD1. V lost 4 bases to trimming and J lost 2 bases; unmatched junction nucleotides: 4. There are 16 residues in the CDR3. Per germline, CDR1 MGHRA and CDR2 YSYEKL. Written as DNA, the CDR3 is TGCGCCAGCAGCCCCGGACAGGGGGCCACTGGAAACACCATATATTTT. Residues: CASSPGQGATGNTIYF.

This clone has only one observation. The chain recombines TRBV11-2 with TRBJ1-1, with unresolved D. Trimming removed 3 bases at V and 3 bases at J, with 11 bases between. This CDR3 is 14 amino acids long. CDR1 and CDR2 (germline): SGHAT, FQNNGV. The CDR3 here is CASSFSRRDTEAFF. The DNA of the CDR3 is TGTGCCAGCAGCTTTAGCAGGAGGGACACTGAAGCTTTCTTT.

The chain links TRBV20-1 to TRBJ2-7, with D unresolved. V shed 3 bases and J shed 0 bases, with 18 bases lying between them. CDR1 is DFQATT and CDR2 is SNEGSKA in the germline V gene (reference sequence). The CDR3 length is 16 residues. The DNA for the CDR3 is TGCAGTGCTAGTTCTCGCCAGACTTTACGCTCCTACGAGCAGTACTTC. Translating gives CSASSRQTLRSYEQYF.

V usage is TRBV29-1 and J usage is TRBJ1-2, with 7 bases lining up with TRBD1. Losses at the gene ends were 4 bases for V and 8 bases for J; bases not matched to a gene: 10. This CDR3 is 13 amino acids long. In germline, CDR1 is SQVTM, CDR2 ANQGSEA. This chain's CDR3 is CSVGPGQLYGYTF. The CDR3 DNA sequence: TGCAGCGTTGGGCCGGGACAGTTGTACGGCTACACCTTC. Based on the CDR3 plus reference TRBV29-1 and TRBJ1-2, the full variable domain is SAVISQKPSRDICQRGTSLTIQCQVDSQVTMMFWYRQQPGQSLTLIATANQGSEATYESGFVIDKFPISRPNLTFSTLTVSNMSPEDSSIYLCSVGPGQLYGYTFGSGTRLTVV.

This clone was seen a single time. V is TRBV7-8 and J is TRBJ1-2; 8 nucleotides match TRBD1. Germline values: CDR1 SGHVS, CDR2 FQNEAQ. Trimming cost V 5 bases and J 1 base; bases outside gene matches: 12. The CDR3 is 17 amino acids. The CDR3 sequence: CASSPLPGQGGNYGYTF. CDR3 in DNA: TGTGCCAGCAGCCCACTCCCAGGACAGGGAGGTAACTATGGCTACACCTTC.

The genes are TRBV18 and TRBJ2-3, with D possibly TRBD2 on 6 matching bases. CDR1 is KGHSH and CDR2 is LQKENI in the germline V gene. This CDR3 has 14 residues. V lost 0 bases to trimming and J lost 6 bases, with 10 bases between them. The CDR3 nucleotides read TGTGCCAGCTCACCACCGGCGGCGGGGGATACGCAGTATTTT. Translating it yields CASSPPAAGDTQYF.

The chain is built from TRBV7-2 and TRBJ1-1, with D tentatively TRBD1 (5 bases). The CDR3 length is 14 residues. Trimming cost V 5 bases and J 2 bases, with 12 bases left between them. Per germline, CDR1 SGHTA and CDR2 FQGNSA. CDR3 sequence: CASSRGAINTEAFF. In DNA, the CDR3 is TGTGCCAGCAGCCGCGGGGCGATTAACACTGAAGCTTTCTTT.

V is TRBV7-2 and J is TRBJ2-5; TRBD2 matches at 10 bases. Germline trimming cut 1 base from V and 0 bases from J; bases unmatched to any gene: 8. CDR1 and CDR2 (germline): SGHTA, FQGNSA. The CDR3 is made up of 18 amino acids. The CDR3 sequence: CASSLGLAGAGYQETQYF. As DNA, the CDR3 is TGTGCCAGCAGCTTAGGTCTAGCGGGGGCTGGGTACCAAGAGACCCAGTACTTC.

This chain uses TRBV5-6 with TRBJ1-4; no reliable D call. V shed 2 bases and J shed 12 bases, with 14 bases lying between them. The CDR3 spans 13 residues. Germline CDR1 SGHDT, CDR2 YYEEEE. CDR3 nucleotide sequence: TGTGCCAGCAGCTTTAATTCCGGTTATGAACTGTTTTTT. Translated: CASSFNSGYELFF.

This clone was counted only a few times. The chain uses TRBV3-1 (or the pseudogene TRBV3-2) and TRBJ2-2; 7 bases fit TRBD1. Losses at the gene ends were 1 base for V and 3 bases for J; bases not matched to a gene: 5. Germline-derived CDR1 and CDR2 are LGHDT and YNNKEL (reference sequence). CDR3 length equals 16 residues. The CDR3 region has the DNA TGTGCCAGCAGCCAAGGGACAGGATGGGACACCGGGGAGCTGTTTTTT. It codes for CASSQGTGWDTGELFF.

The rearrangement uses TRBV7-6 and TRBJ2-7, with 10 bases fitting TRBD1. The length of the CDR3 is 15 residues. Germline V gene sequence: CDR1 SGHVS, CDR2 FNYEAQ. J lost 1 base, V lost 1 base, and 1 base had no gene match. CDR3 DNA: TGTGCCAGCAGCTTAGGGGACAGGGGTTCCTACGAGCAGTACTTC. Translation gives CASSLGDRGSYEQYF. Together with reference TRBV7-6 and TRBJ2-7, the CDR3 gives the full variable domain: GAGVSQSPRYKVTKRGQDVALRCDPISGHVSLYWYRQALGQGPEFLTYFNYEAQQDKSGLPNDRFSAERPEGSISTLTIQRTEQRDSAMYRCASSLGDRGSYEQYFGPGTRLTVT.

The gene calls are TRBV6-4 and TRBJ1-6, with 8 bases aligning to TRBD1. The CDR3 has 15 amino acids. The J segment lost 5 bases and the V segment lost 7 bases, leaving 7 bases of the junction unmatched. The germline CDR1 and CDR2 sequences are MRHNA and SNTAGT. The CDR3 DNA reads TGTGCCAGCAATTGGACAGGGTTTCATAATTCACCCCTCCACTTT. The encoded protein is CASNWTGFHNSPLHF.

This clone appeared once. The V gene is TRBV2, the J gene TRBJ2-2, with D perhaps matching TRBD2 (6 bases). Germline V gives CDR1 SNHLY, CDR2 FYNNEI. V lost 6 bases, J lost 0 bases, and 8 bases lay in between. The CDR3 totals 14 residues. CDR3 DNA: TGTGCCAGCAGAACGGGAGCGAACACCGGGGAGCTGTTTTTT. As protein: CASRTGANTGELFF.

CDR3 nucleotides: TGTGCCAGCAGGCTGGGACAGGGAAACATTCAGTACTTC. Translated: CASRLGQGNIQYF. The rearrangement links TRBV12-3 or TRBV12-4 to TRBJ2-4, with TRBD1 matching over 9 bases. The CDR3 runs to 13 residues. With 6 bases clipped from V and 6 bases from J, the junction kept 3 bases outside the gene matches.

This chain uses TRBV11-2 with TRBJ2-7, with a possible D match to TRBD2 (6 bases). Trimming pared 4 bases from V and 3 bases from J, leaving 7 bases between. Germline lookup yields CDR1 SGHAT and CDR2 FQNNGV. The CDR3 loop spans 12 amino acids. The CDR3 region has the DNA TGTGCCAGCAGCTCGGGACTCTACGAGCAGTACTTC. This gives the protein CASSSGLYEQYF.